Shown below are 27 T cell receptor beta chains from a single sample sequenced in a study of blood T cell repertoires in COVID-19. Assay used: immunoSEQ multiplex PCR; TCRdb lists only in-frame clones, some missing. The sample includes 95,000 to 100,000 clones, over 80% of them seen just once. Input material: peripheral blood. These receptors all stem from a man between 50 and 59 years old with active COVID-19.

V and J are TRBV5-4 and TRBJ1-3; the D is unclear. CDR1 and CDR2 (germline): SGHNT, YYREEE (reference sequence). There are 15 residues in the CDR3. Trimming took 4 bases from V and 2 from J, leaving 13 bases between them. The CDR3 sequence: CASSRGGAAGNTIYF. In nucleotides, the CDR3 is TGTGCCAGCAGCCGTGGAGGAGCAGCTGGAAACACCATATATTTT.

V usage is TRBV11-3 and J usage is TRBJ2-1; 10 positions agree with TRBD2. V trimming: 5 bases; J trimming: 0 bases; junction bases outside the gene matches: 7. There are 17 residues in the CDR3. The germline V gene encodes CDR1 SGHNT and CDR2 YENEEA. Written as DNA, the CDR3 is TGTGCCAGCAGCCCCGGACTAGCGGTGAGCTCCTACAATGAGCAGTTCTTC. This codes for CASSPGLAVSSYNEQFF.

V usage is TRBV30 and J usage is TRBJ1-3, with TRBD1 matching 8 bases. The CDR3 extends over 13 amino acids. CDR1 is GTSNPN, CDR2 SVGIG, per germline (reference sequence). V trimming: 8 bases; J trimming: 2 bases; junction bases outside the gene matches: 5. The CDR3 is CARTTGAGNTIYF. The CDR3 bases are TGTGCCCGTACGACAGGGGCTGGAAACACCATATATTTT. The whole variable domain, filled in from reference TRBV30 and TRBJ1-3, reads SQTIHQWPATLVQPVGSPLSLECTVEGTSNPNLYWYRQAAGRGLQLLFYSVGIGQISSEVPQNLSASRPQDRQFILSSKKLLLSDSGFYLCARTTGAGNTIYFGEGSWLTVV.

This clone was counted only a few times. The chain recombines TRBV28 with TRBJ2-7; D is perhaps TRBD2 (6 bases). From germline, CDR1 is MDHEN and CDR2 SYDVKM. The CDR3 is 16 residues long. V lost 6 bases, J lost 5 bases, and 23 bases lay in between. The CDR3 sequence is CASSSGGTGSFDEQYF. Written as DNA, the CDR3 is TGTGCCAGCAGCTCTGGAGGGACGGGGAGTTTCGACGAGCAGTACTTC.

The chain joins TRBV19 to TRBJ2-7; 10 bases map to TRBD1. The CDR3 covers 15 residues. V lost 10 bases to trimming and J lost 4 bases; unmatched junction nucleotides: 13. The V gene's germline CDR1 is LNHDA and CDR2 SQIVND (reference sequence). For the CDR3, the DNA is TGTGCCACCCAATACCGGGACAGGGGAGATTACGAGCAGTACTTC. This gives the protein CATQYRDRGDYEQYF. Full variable domain (remainder filled in from reference TRBV19 and TRBJ2-7): DGGITQSPKYLFRKEGQNVTLSCEQNLNHDAMYWYRQDPGQGLRLIYYSQIVNDFQKGDIAEGYSVSREKKESFPLTVTSAQKNPTAFYLCATQYRDRGDYEQYFGPGTRLTVT.

This clone occurred once. This chain links TRBV7-9 with TRBJ1-2; no clear D gene. Trimming shortened V by 5 bases and J by 8 bases, and 18 bases separated the two germline ends. This CDR3 contains 14 residues. Germline CDR1 is SEHNR and CDR2 is FQNEAQ (reference sequence). The CDR3 DNA is TGTGCCAGCAGCAGAGGAGTGGGGAGAGGCGGCTACACCTTC. Translated: CASSRGVGRGGYTF.

This chain uses TRBV18 with TRBJ1-2, with D uncertain. Germline CDR1 KGHSH, CDR2 LQKENI. The CDR3 runs 13 residues. Trimming took off 3 bases at V and 8 bases at J, with 13 bases between the two ends. CDR3 protein: CASSPGDHPGYTF. The CDR3 region has the DNA TGTGCCAGCTCACCGGGAGACCATCCGGGCTACACCTTC.

The chain couples TRBV5-1 to TRBJ1-5; TRBD1 matches at 9 bases. J gave up 7 bases and V 4 bases, and 3 bases lay outside the gene matches. The germline gives CDR1 SGHRS, CDR2 YFSETQ. CDR3 size: 13 residues. The CDR3 reads CASSQTGGQPQHF. DNA for the CDR3: TGCGCCAGCAGCCAGACAGGGGGACAGCCCCAGCATTTT.

This clone was detected only a few times. The chain joins TRBV19 to TRBJ2-7; perhaps TRBD2 as D (5 bases). The CDR3 is 13 residues long. V lost 7 bases, J lost 0 bases, and 10 bases lay in between. Germline V gives CDR1 LNHDA, CDR2 SQIVND (reference sequence). In DNA form, the CDR3 reads TGTGCCAGTATGAGCGGTACCTCCTACGAGCAGTACTTC. The encoded protein is CASMSGTSYEQYF.

The genes are TRBV9 and TRBJ2-1, with D perhaps TRBD2 (7 bases). Per germline, CDR1 SGDLS and CDR2 YYNGEE. This CDR3 contains 17 residues. Trimming removed 0 bases at V and 5 bases at J, with 18 bases between. CDR3 sequence: CASSVVGAGRSHNEQFF. CDR3 bases: TGTGCCAGCAGCGTAGTGGGGGCCGGGAGGAGCCACAATGAGCAGTTCTTC.

The chain employs TRBV5-1 and TRBJ1-5; no definite D call. Trimming pared 2 bases from V and 9 bases from J, leaving 9 bases between. The germline V gene encodes CDR1 SGHRS and CDR2 YFSETQ. The CDR3 is 12 amino acids. The DNA for the CDR3 is TGCGCCAGCAGCTTCCCACCTATGCCCCAGCATTTT. Translation gives CASSFPPMPQHF.

This sequence joins TRBV7-3 and TRBJ2-3; D is unresolved. The CDR3 loop spans 15 amino acids. CDR1 is SGHTA, CDR2 FQGTGA, per germline. Between the trimmed V and J ends, which lost 5 bases and 0 bases, there was a span of 12 bases. The DNA of the CDR3 is TGTGCCAGCAGCCGAGACGGAGCTAGCACAGATACGCAGTATTTT. Its protein is CASSRDGASTDTQYF.

The V gene is TRBV5-4, the J gene TRBJ1-2, with 7 nucleotides matching TRBD1. CDR3 size: 16 residues. Losses at the gene ends were 0 bases for V and 5 bases for J; bases not matched to a gene: 10. Germline V gene lookup returns CDR1 SGHNT and CDR2 YYREEE (reference sequence). In DNA form, the CDR3 reads TGTGCCAGCAGCTTGGAAAGGACAGGCGAGAGGTATGGCTACACCTTC. Translating it yields CASSLERTGERYGYTF. Supplemented by reference TRBV5-4 and TRBJ1-2, the full variable domain reads ETGVTQSPTHLIKTRGQQVTLRCSSQSGHNTVSWYQQALGQGPQFIFQYYREEENGRGNFPPRFSGLQFPNYSSELNVNALELDDSALYLCASSLERTGERYGYTFGSGTRLTVV.

The V gene is TRBV2, the J gene TRBJ1-4; 7 nucleotides match TRBD1. CDR1 is SNHLY and CDR2 is FYNNEI in the germline V gene. The CDR3 is 13 residues long. Unmatched junction bases numbered 7, after V lost 5 bases and J lost 10 bases. The CDR3 DNA reads as TGTGCCAGCAGTCAGACAGACAGGGTAAAACTGTTTTTT. The encoded protein is CASSQTDRVKLFF.

The gene calls are TRBV18 and TRBJ1-1, with unresolved D. The germline V gene encodes CDR1 KGHSH and CDR2 LQKENI. Trimming cost V 6 bases and J 6 bases, with 8 bases left between them. This CDR3 spans 11 amino acids. DNA for the CDR3: TGTGCCAGCTCTTCCATGTCTGAAGCTTTCTTT. It encodes CASSSMSEAFF.

This clone was picked up one time. The chain joins TRBV19 to TRBJ2-7, with 8 bases that match TRBD2. Trimming cost V 4 bases and J 1 base; bases outside gene matches: 9. The CDR3 sequence is 16 residues long. Germline CDR1 is LNHDA and CDR2 is SQIVND (reference sequence). The CDR3 DNA follows: TGTGCCAGTAGTAAAGATGGCGCGGGAGGATCCTACGAGCAGTACTTC. This codes for CASSKDGAGGSYEQYF. The full variable domain, rest sourced from reference TRBV19 and TRBJ2-7, is DGGITQSPKYLFRKEGQNVTLSCEQNLNHDAMYWYRQDPGQGLRLIYYSQIVNDFQKGDIAEGYSVSREKKESFPLTVTSAQKNPTAFYLCASSKDGAGGSYEQYFGPGTRLTVT.

The chain uses TRBV19 and TRBJ1-1; 10 bases match TRBD1. With V trimmed by 6 bases and J by 4 bases, 5 bases remained unmatched. Looked up from germline, CDR1 is LNHDA and CDR2 is SQIVND (reference sequence). This CDR3 is built from 14 residues. CDR3 loop: CASRDRGLGTEAFF. As DNA, the CDR3 is TGTGCCAGTAGGGACAGGGGGTTGGGCACTGAAGCTTTCTTT.

The CDR3 sequence: CASSPLGRGYTF. CDR3 sequence (DNA): TGTGCCAGCAGTCCCTTGGGGAGGGGCTACACCTTC. The chain links TRBV28 to TRBJ1-2; D gene uncertain. This CDR3 is built from 12 residues. Germline CDR1 and CDR2: MDHEN and SYDVKM. Trimming shortened V by 5 bases and J by 8 bases, and 12 bases separated the two germline ends.

This sequence joins TRBV2 and TRBJ2-6, with 8 bases lining up with TRBD2. Germline CDR1 SNHLY, CDR2 FYNNEI. After removal of 8 bases from V and 0 bases from J, the junction contained 9 bases not matched to a gene. This CDR3 comprises 17 residues. The CDR3 region is CASEKAGVPSGANVLTF. Written as DNA, the CDR3 is TGTGCCAGCGAGAAAGCGGGAGTACCCTCTGGGGCCAACGTCCTGACTTTC.

V usage is TRBV15 and J usage is TRBJ1-2; possibly TRBD1 for D (5 bases). Germline V gives CDR1 LNHNV, CDR2 YYDKDF (reference sequence). Trimming stripped 0 bases from V and 8 bases from J, with 13 bases between. The length of the CDR3 is 14 residues. DNA of the CDR3: TGTGCCACCAGCAGAGATCGGGCGGGGGGAGGCTACACCTTC. It specifies CATSRDRAGGGYTF.

The chain is built from TRBV27 and TRBJ1-5, with D uncertain. CDR1 is MNHEY, CDR2 SMNVEV, per germline (reference sequence). There are 12 residues in the CDR3. The V and J ends lost 3 bases and 4 bases respectively, with 4 bases between them. The chain's CDR3 is CASSFPNQPQHF. CDR3 bases: TGTGCCAGCAGTTTCCCTAATCAGCCCCAGCATTTT.

The chain recombines TRBV19 with TRBJ2-7, with D tentatively TRBD2 (5 bases). V lost 7 bases, J lost 2 bases, and 18 bases lay in between. CDR1 LNHDA and CDR2 SQIVND come from the germline V gene (reference sequence). The CDR3 loop spans 15 amino acids. In DNA form, the CDR3 reads TGTGCCAGTACCTCCCCCGGGAACGGCACCTACGAGCAGTACTTC. It is translated as CASTSPGNGTYEQYF.

V and J are TRBV7-6 and TRBJ1-5, with unresolved D. The length of the CDR3 is 17 residues. Trimming pared 4 bases from V and 1 base from J, leaving 17 bases between. CDR1 is SGHVS and CDR2 is FNYEAQ in the germline V gene. CDR3 bases: TGTGCCAGCAGCTCCTCCGGTGGCCTGGGCAGCAATCAGCCCCAGCATTTT. This encodes CASSSSGGLGSNQPQHF. Variable domain in full (rest from reference TRBV7-6 and TRBJ1-5): GAGVSQSPRYKVTKRGQDVALRCDPISGHVSLYWYRQALGQGPEFLTYFNYEAQQDKSGLPNDRFSAERPEGSISTLTIQRTEQRDSAMYRCASSSSGGLGSNQPQHFGDGTRLSIL.

The chain recombines TRBV6-5 with TRBJ1-1; D gene ambiguous. Between the trimmed V and J ends, which lost 3 bases and 5 bases, there was a span of 10 bases. Germline V gene sequence: CDR1 MNHEY, CDR2 SVGAGI. This CDR3 region has 13 residues. The chain's CDR3 is CASSYNLETEAFF. CDR3 DNA: TGTGCCAGCAGTTATAACCTGGAGACTGAAGCTTTCTTT.

The genes are TRBV4-2 and TRBJ2-1; 8 nucleotides agree with TRBD2. This CDR3 region has 16 residues. V was pared by 3 bases and J by 7 bases, with 11 bases of the junction left unmatched. CDR1 is LGHNA, CDR2 YNFKEQ, per germline. The CDR3 region has the DNA TGTGCCAGCAGCCAGACTTCCAGCGGGAGTAGGAATGAGCAGTTCTTC. Amino acids: CASSQTSSGSRNEQFF.

This clone was picked up one time. CDR3 sequence reads: CASSFTSVGTGELFF. The CDR3 DNA sequence: TGTGCCAGCAGTTTCACTAGCGTAGGCACCGGGGAGCTGTTTTTT. The rearrangement uses TRBV28 and TRBJ2-2, with 7 bases aligning to TRBD2. CDR3 length: 15 residues. The trim removed 3 bases at V and 4 bases at J, leaving 5 bases unmatched. Per the germline V gene, CDR1 is MDHEN and CDR2 is SYDVKM.

The chain recombines TRBV19 with TRBJ1-4; possible D gene TRBD1, 5 bases. Germline CDR1 is LNHDA and CDR2 is SQIVND (reference sequence). The CDR3 contains 14 residues. V lost 3 bases to trimming and J lost 7 bases, with 12 bases between them. This CDR3 reads CASSIGGAVEKLFF. In DNA, the CDR3 is TGTGCCAGTAGTATTGGTGGGGCGGTTGAAAAACTGTTTTTT.